Below are 9 T cell receptor beta chains sequenced from a single sample in a study of blood T cell repertoires in COVID-19. Libraries were prepared by immunoSEQ multiplex PCR; TCRdb keeps only in-frame clonotypes and omits some of them. The data show 97,000 or so clones, approximately 86% seen once. The specimen was peripheral blood. These receptors came from a woman between 50 and 59 years old with COVID-19, enrolled during active disease.

The chain carries TRBV3-1 (or the pseudogene TRBV3-2) and TRBJ1-5; no clear D gene. The V gene lost 0 bases and the J gene lost 3 bases, with 6 bases spanning the gap. This CDR3 region has 14 residues. CDR1 is LGHDT and CDR2 is YNNKEL in the germline V gene (reference sequence). CDR3 coding DNA: TGTGCCAGCAGCCAAGACACTAACAATCAGCCCCAGCATTTT. Protein product: CASSQDTNNQPQHF.

A few counts support this clone. The J gene is TRBJ1-5, the V gene TRBV6-1; D uncertain. The CDR3 consists of 14 residues. V lost 1 base to trimming and J lost 6 bases, with 10 bases between them. Germline CDR1 is MNHNS and CDR2 is SASEGT. This CDR3 reads CASSEEMGGQPQHF. Here the CDR3 DNA reads TGTGCCAGCAGTGAAGAGATGGGAGGTCAGCCCCAGCATTTT.

The J gene is TRBJ1-1, the V gene TRBV6-2 or TRBV6-3; D unclear. Trimming took 2 bases from V and 4 from J, leaving 8 bases between them. The CDR3 has 13 residues. Germline assignment: CDR1 MNHEY and CDR2 SVGEGT. CDR3 loop: CASSYPVFTEAFF. CDR3 DNA: TGTGCCAGCAGTTACCCGGTCTTCACTGAAGCTTTCTTT.

The chain carries TRBV3-1 (or the pseudogene TRBV3-2) and TRBJ2-2, with 10 nucleotides matching TRBD2. The V gene end was trimmed by 0 bases and the J gene end by 7 bases; junction bases not matched to a gene: 11. The CDR3 length is 18 residues. Germline CDR1 is LGHDT and CDR2 is YNNKEL (reference sequence). The CDR3 protein is CASSQDPPGSGGDGELFF. The DNA of the CDR3 is TGTGCCAGCAGCCAAGATCCCCCTGGCAGCGGGGGGGACGGGGAGCTGTTTTTT.

V and J are TRBV6-5 and TRBJ1-1; D not certain. Between the trimmed V and J ends, which lost 2 bases and 1 base, there was a span of 8 bases. This CDR3 has 14 amino acids. The germline V gene encodes CDR1 MNHEY and CDR2 SVGAGI. The CDR3 protein is CASSYTISNTEAFF. CDR3 DNA sequence: TGTGCCAGCAGTTACACTATCTCGAACACTGAAGCTTTCTTT.

The chain links TRBV2 to TRBJ1-2; 10 nucleotides match TRBD1. The CDR3 is made up of 14 amino acids. From germline, CDR1 is SNHLY and CDR2 FYNNEI. Germline trimming cut 7 bases from V and 7 bases from J; bases unmatched to any gene: 9. CDR3 residues: CASTLVTGGSGYTF. CDR3 sequence (DNA): TGTGCCAGCACCCTGGTGACAGGGGGCTCTGGCTACACCTTC. The variable domain in full, completed from reference TRBV2 and TRBJ1-2, reads EPEVTQTPSHQVTQMGQEVILRCVPISNHLYFYWYRQILGQKVEFLVSFYNNEISEKSEIFDDQFSVERPDGSNFTLKIRSTKLEDSAMYFCASTLVTGGSGYTFGSGTRLTVV.

Only a few counts were recorded for this clone. The chain links TRBV19 to TRBJ2-7; TRBD2 aligns across 8 bases. CDR3 length: 16 amino acids. V trimming: 1 base; J trimming: 4 bases; junction bases outside the gene matches: 9. The germline gives CDR1 LNHDA, CDR2 SQIVND (reference sequence). This CDR3 is CASSIGRPREGYEQYF. CDR3 nucleotide sequence: TGTGCCAGTAGTATAGGCCGGCCCCGGGAGGGGTACGAGCAGTACTTC.

The rearrangement joins TRBV7-2 to TRBJ1-2; D is undetermined. In germline, CDR1 is SGHTA, CDR2 FQGNSA. The CDR3 covers 15 residues. Between the trimmed V and J ends, which lost 1 base and 2 bases, there was a span of 11 bases. The chain's CDR3 is CASSLEFPQNYGYTF. CDR3 DNA: TGTGCCAGCAGCTTAGAGTTTCCACAGAACTATGGCTACACCTTC.

The chain recombines TRBV14 with TRBJ1-2; 10 bases map to TRBD1. This CDR3 is built from 15 residues. Trimming took 4 bases from V and 5 from J; bases not matched to a gene: 7. Germline V lookup: CDR1 SGHDN, CDR2 FVKESK. For the CDR3, the DNA is TGTGCCAGCAGCCTCGGACAGGGGGTATTTTATGGCTACACCTTC. Translating it yields CASSLGQGVFYGYTF. Based on the CDR3 plus reference TRBV14 and TRBJ1-2, the full variable domain is EAGVTQFPSHSVIEKGQTVTLRCDPISGHDNLYWYRRVMGKEIKFLLHFVKESKQDESGMPNNRFLAERTGGTYSTLKVQPAELEDSGVYFCASSLGQGVFYGYTFGSGTRLTVV.